This T cell receptor (beta chain) was recorded in a study of T cells in tuberculosis (dated by TCRdb to the late 2010s). In terms of the full investigation: To characterize T cells specific for the mycobacterial lipid antigen glucose monomycolate (GMM), the study used CD1B tetramers together with high-throughput TCR immunosequencing. In a South African clinical cohort, IGRA-negative adolescents, IGRA-positive adolescents with latent tuberculosis and adults with active tuberculosis were compared, with nine to eleven people in each group.

Broader findings and caveats from the paper: Smaller mean NN-distances to GMM-specific TCRs were observed in active tuberculosis TCR-alpha repertoires than in IGRA-negative controls, suggesting clonal expansion of GMM-specific TCRs. The smaller NN-distances were partly driven by shorter CDR3-alpha lengths in active tuberculosis patients, and the difference for TCR-beta did not reach statistical significance. Clinical samples were chosen by availability of cryopreserved specimens, and active tuberculosis cases were adults while controls were adolescents. With the diverse GMM-specific repertoire as input, a classifier achieved around 90% accuracy (AUROC about 0.93), whereas GEM motif frequencies as input gave around 69% accuracy.

At study entry, a tuberculin skin test and the QuantiFERON-TB GOLD In-Tube IGRA were used to screen adolescents for latent tuberculosis infection. Immunosequencing was performed on unsorted cryopreserved PBMC and covered around 91,000 T cells per clinical donor on average. Eleven high schools in the Worcester region of the Western Cape, South Africa, served as enrollment sites for adolescents aged 12 to 18 years. Ten or so M. tuberculosis-infected and some ten uninfected adolescents were selected with matching for age and sex. PBMC from adolescents were isolated by density centrifugation from freshly drawn heparinized blood and were then cryopreserved. TCR libraries were generated with the immunoSEQ multiplex PCR assay, using TCR-beta and/or TCR-alpha/delta assays for each sample. The amplified TCR libraries were sequenced using the Illumina high-throughput platform. The authors' analysis ran thus. Clustering and dimensionality reduction relied on pairwise TCRdist distances among GMM-specific receptors from T cells that were either sorted ex vivo or expanded in vitro. Each clinical repertoire was scored by mean NN-distance, the average TCRdist to the nearest 10% of tetramer-positive reference sequences. GEM TCR motif frequency was calculated as the fraction of unique TCRs that matched known GEM sequences by V/J usage and CDR3 length. Active tuberculosis was classified by linear discriminant analysis with leave-one-out cross-validation, implemented in scikit-learn. Not all clones reach the TCRdb copy of this immuneACCESS table, which keeps in-frame sequences only. Checked studies attribute under half of the gap to unresolved V genes and leave the rest unexplained. V and J calls and clone size come straight from that table; D and trimming were deduced from the DNA. The sample contains about 34,000 clones, just over 90% of them found a single time. The ten largest make up roughly 2.4% of the sample.

CDR3 length: 15 amino acids, cysteine to phenylalanine. The only DNA kept is the CDR3, 45 bases in frame from the first base. V is shortened by 4 bases, J by 1 base, and the region joining them spans 12 bases. In the germline V gene, CDR1 corresponds to SGDLS and CDR2 to YYNGEE. Regarding this clone: Its antigen remains undetermined. Per-nucleotide qualities are absent, and no much larger clonotype sits a single base away.

The source material was PBMCs. The origin of this receptor is a donor aged 10-29 years with latent tuberculosis or without tuberculosis infection. In this chain, TRBV9 is recombined with TRBJ2-1; TRBD2 might be the D gene, on 6 matching bases. The bases are TGTGCCAGCAGCCATGGGACTGGATCCTACAATGAGCAGTTCTTC. It codes for CASSHGTGSYNEQFF.